Included here is one T cell receptor (beta chain) sequence, with context. This specimen comes from a study of CD8 T cells in Susac syndrome. RNA was extracted with the RNeasy kit, and a quantity of roughly 0.5 to 1 ug was reverse transcribed using random hexamers. Across 54 Vbeta and 13 Jbeta, immunoSEQ multiplex PCR amplified TCR beta CDR3. A single record per CDR3 protein comes from TCRdb applying MiXCR to the immunoSEQ multiplex PCR reads. Of about 130,000 distinct CDR3 sequences in the sample, about 93% were seen once. Deletions cut 3 bases from V and 2 bases from J, with 9 bases between. Per the germline V gene, CDR1 is MNHEY and CDR2 is SMNVEV (reference sequence). The CDR3 runs 14 residues. Sequencing of TCR beta drew on CD8+ and CD4+ T cells from blood.

The sequenced material came from CD8+ T cells from PBMCs. This chain uses TRBV27 with TRBJ2-3, with a possible D match to TRBD1 (5 bases). This TCR came from a human donor with multiple sclerosis. CDR3 region: CASSFGHDTDTQYF. The CDR3 region has the DNA TGTGCCAGCAGTTTCGGACACGACACAGATACGCAGTATTTT.